A selection of T cell receptor beta chains follows, all from one sample in a study of blood T cell repertoires in COVID-19. The table came from immunoSEQ multiplex PCR; TCRdb's copy has only in-frame clones and leaves some out. This sample has some 160,000 clones; under 95% occur once, and the top ten carry about 4.9%. The sequencing input was peripheral blood. These receptor sequences come from a man between 18 and 35 years old with COVID-19, enrolled during active disease. The CDR3 runs from the conserved cysteine through the conserved F or W. A D gene is named only where the DNA matches it firmly. Clone size is shown for a subset of rows, as once, few, many or a class of expanded clone.

j_call | d_call | clone_size | v_call | cdr3_aa | cdr3_nt
TRBJ2-7 | . | . | TRBV19 | CASSTLLGGSDEQYF | TGTGCCAGTAGTACGTTACTAGGGGGATCCGACGAGCAGTACTTC
TRBJ1-5 | TRBD1 | . | TRBV4-1 | CASSQVLTGAYSNQPQHF | TGCGCCAGCAGCCAAGTCCTGACAGGGGCCTATAGCAATCAGCCCCAGCATTTT
TRBJ1-5 | . | . | TRBV7-6 | CASSLGSYSNQPQHF | TGTGCCAGCAGCTTAGGCAGTTATAGCAATCAGCCCCAGCATTTT
TRBJ2-7 | . | . | TRBV2 | CASSEIGLRETAHYEQYF | TGTGCCAGCAGTGAAATAGGGTTACGGGAGACTGCCCACTACGAGCAGTACTTC
TRBJ2-7 | . | . | TRBV9 | CASSVDRGNEQYF | TGTGCCAGCAGCGTAGATCGAGGGAACGAGCAGTACTTC
TRBJ2-1 | TRBD2 | . | TRBV13 | CASSAREVVIDEQFF | TGTGCCAGCAGCGCCCGGGAGGTCGTAATCGATGAGCAGTTCTTC
TRBJ1-3 | TRBD1 | . | TRBV5-6 | CASSLVDRSGNTIYF | TGTGCCAGCAGCTTGGTGGACAGGTCTGGAAACACCATATATTTT
TRBJ2-5 | TRBD1 | . | TRBV7-2 | CASSLVGTGVQETQYF | TGTGCCAGCAGCTTAGTTGGGACAGGAGTACAAGAGACCCAGTACTTC
TRBJ2-7 | TRBD2 | . | TRBV5-6 | CASSPGRGGEQYF | TGTGCCAGCAGCCCTGGGCGGGGGGGCGAGCAGTACTTC
TRBJ2-3 | TRBD2 | . | TRBV6-4 | CASSRTSDTSTDTQYF | TGTGCCAGCAGTCGTACTAGCGATACTAGCACAGATACGCAGTATTTT
TRBJ2-3 | . | . | TRBV28 | CASSTPRGDTQYF | TGTGCCAGCAGCACCCCCCGGGGAGATACGCAGTATTTT
TRBJ2-7 | . | . | TRBV5-5 | CASSPSPTGTYEQYF | TGTGCCAGCAGCCCCTCACCCACAGGAACCTACGAGCAGTACTTC
TRBJ2-1 | . | once | TRBV18 | CASSPRLLPNNEQFF | TGTGCCAGCTCACCGCGACTCCTGCCCAACAATGAGCAGTTCTTC
TRBJ2-1 | . | . | TRBV13 | CASSLPSIRSYNEQFF | TGTGCCAGCAGCTTACCCTCCATTAGATCCTACAATGAGCAGTTCTTC
TRBJ2-7 | TRBD1 | . | TRBV2 | CAGRDSIYEQYF | TGTGCCGGACGGGACAGCATCTACGAGCAGTACTTC
TRBJ1-1 | TRBD1 | . | TRBV10-3 | CAISGTGTAGRDTEAFF | TGTGCCATCTCCGGGACAGGGACCGCGGGAAGGGACACTGAAGCTTTCTTT
TRBJ2-1 | . | . | TRBV12-5 | CASGLSQGFEQFF | TGTGCTAGTGGTTTGTCCCAGGGGTTTGAGCAGTTCTTC
TRBJ1-6 | . | . | TRBV19 | CASSARNSPLHF | TGTGCCAGTAGTGCGAGGAATTCACCCCTCCACTTT
TRBJ1-3 | . | once | TRBV9 | CASSVRQDSGNTIYF | TGTGCCAGCAGCGTTAGACAGGACTCTGGAAACACCATATATTTT
TRBJ2-7 | . | . | TRBV10-3 | CATSVSMTRPNYEQYF | TGTGCCACCAGCGTCTCCATGACTCGGCCAAATTACGAGCAGTACTTC
TRBJ2-5 | . | . | TRBV7-2 | CASSLMADQETQYF | TGTGCCAGCAGCTTAATGGCAGACCAAGAGACCCAGTACTTC
TRBJ2-2 | TRBD1 | . | TRBV27 | CASSPRDRITGELFF | TGTGCCAGCAGTCCCCGGGACAGAATCACCGGGGAGCTGTTTTTT
TRBJ1-5 | TRBD1 | . | TRBV7-9 | CASSLGQGGRFQPQHF | TGTGCCAGCAGCCTAGGACAGGGGGGGCGATTTCAGCCCCAGCATTTT
TRBJ2-2 | TRBD1 | . | TRBV9 | CASSETGTGNTGELFF | TGTGCCAGCAGCGAAACCGGGACAGGGAATACCGGGGAGCTGTTTTTT
TRBJ1-4 | . | . | TRBV5-5 | CASSSQGGEKLFF | TGTGCCAGCAGCTCACAGGGTGGGGAAAAACTGTTTTTT
TRBJ1-1 | TRBD1 | few | TRBV28 | CASRTTRDRGRMNTEAFF | TGTGCCAGCAGGACGACAAGGGACAGGGGGCGAATGAACACTGAAGCTTTCTTT
TRBJ2-3 | . | . | TRBV7-9 | CASSSGGGDTQYF | TGTGCCAGCAGTTCCGGAGGTGGGGATACGCAGTATTTT
TRBJ2-1 | . | . | TRBV7-3 | CASSLKGGHDEQFF | TGTGCCAGCAGCTTAAAAGGCGGGCACGATGAGCAGTTCTTC
TRBJ2-7 | . | . | TRBV10-2 | CASSEIRDLSYEQYF | TGCGCCAGCAGTGAGATCCGGGATCTTTCCTACGAGCAGTACTTC